This T cell receptor (beta chain) was identified during a study of blood T cell repertoires in COVID-19. The study drew participants aged about 18 to 95 years from approximately 25 US areas. Participants were placed into cohorts based on the clinical history they reported. This clone was seen only once. CDR1 LNHDA and CDR2 SQIVND come from the germline V gene (reference sequence). CDR3 size: 14 residues. V trimming: 5 bases; J trimming: 5 bases; junction bases outside the gene matches: 6. In the source study's methods: The authors estimated nucleated cell counts from reference gene primer amplification. Data came from immunoSEQ multiplex PCR; TCRdb stores just in-frame clones and leaves some out. V and J calls and clone size are given by that table; D and trimming were obtained from the DNA. The table records under 150,000 clones, 86% of them present only once.

The material sequenced was PBMCs or T cells enriched from blood (not recorded which). The origin of this receptor is a woman aged 50 to 60 who had recovered from COVID-19. This rearrangement joins TRBV19 to TRBJ2-7; 10 nucleotides line up with TRBD1. CDR3 bases: TGTGCCAGTAGTCTGACAGGGGGCTGGGACGAGCAGTACTTC. Its protein product is CASSLTGGWDEQYF.